Listed below are T cell receptor beta chains from one sample, sequenced in a study of blood T cell repertoires in COVID-19. Assay: immunoSEQ multiplex PCR; the TCRdb copy retains only in-frame clones and omits some. Of roughly 150,000 clones listed, about four fifths are singletons. The sample consisted of peripheral blood. These receptor sequences come from a woman of 80 years or more with acute or convalescent COVID-19. Each CDR3 is given with its conserved first and last residue. A D gene is named only where the DNA matches it firmly. The size field is filled for only some rows; it gives once, few, many or a size class.

V gene	D gene	clone size	J gene	CDR3 protein	CDR3 DNA
TRBV19	TRBD1	.	TRBJ2-2	CASSIGQGLSGELFF	TGTGCCAGTAGTATAGGACAGGGTTTATCCGGGGAGCTGTTTTTT
TRBV30	TRBD1	.	TRBJ2-7	CAWSPPGQGPYEQYF	TGTGCCTGGAGTCCGCCGGGACAGGGCCCCTACGAGCAGTACTTC
TRBV19	TRBD1	.	TRBJ1-5	CASNQGANQPQHF	TGTGCCAGTAATCAGGGGGCAAACCAGCCCCAGCATTTT
TRBV7-8	.	few	TRBJ1-1	CASSLSGPMNTEAFF	TGTGCCAGCAGCTTAAGCGGACCGATGAACACTGAAGCTTTCTTT
TRBV19	.	once	TRBJ1-1	CASSIDRDTEAFF	TGTGCCAGTAGTATAGACAGGGACACTGAAGCTTTCTTT
TRBV27	.	few	TRBJ2-7	CASRLGSWGHEQYF	TGTGCCAGCAGACTCGGGTCCTGGGGCCACGAGCAGTACTTC
TRBV19	.	.	TRBJ2-7	CASSIGGYEQYF	TGTGCCAGTAGTATCGGGGGTTACGAGCAGTACTTC
TRBV2	TRBD1	.	TRBJ1-2	CASRIQGVGYGYTF	TGTGCCAGCAGGATTCAGGGGGTTGGCTATGGCTACACCTTC
TRBV11-3	.	.	TRBJ2-1	CASSLGPGSYNEQFF	TGTGCCAGCAGCCTGGGTCCGGGATCGTACAATGAGCAGTTCTTC
TRBV18	TRBD1	.	TRBJ2-7	CASSPGTPGQGVYEQYF	TGTGCCAGCTCACCCGGGACACCGGGACAGGGGGTCTACGAGCAGTACTTC
TRBV28	.	.	TRBJ1-5	CASRRSGFWGNQPQHF	TGTGCCAGCAGGAGATCAGGGTTTTGGGGCAATCAGCCCCAGCATTTT
TRBV7-2	TRBD1	many	TRBJ2-7	CASSRETGNYEQYF	TGTGCCAGCAGCCGCGAGACAGGGAACTACGAGCAGTACTTC
TRBV9	TRBD1	once	TRBJ1-2	CASSRSRDRDYGYTF	TGTGCCAGCAGCAGGTCCCGGGACAGGGACTATGGCTACACCTTC
TRBV12-3/TRBV12-4	.	.	TRBJ2-7	CASLQGMGKQYF	TGTGCCAGCTTACAGGGTATGGGAAAGCAGTACTTC
TRBV5-4	TRBD1	.	TRBJ2-1	CASRSDRGNYNEQFF	TGTGCCAGCAGATCGGACAGGGGGAACTACAATGAGCAGTTCTTC